Each of the 10 T cell receptor beta chains below was sequenced from the same sample in a study of CD8 T cells in Susac syndrome. Reverse transcription of 0.5 to 1 ug RNA was performed with random hexamers. TCRdb called the immunoSEQ multiplex PCR reads again in MiXCR, with one record for every CDR3 protein. The table records roughly 200,000 distinct CDR3 sequences, about 94% of them present only once. Specimen: CD4+ T cells from PBMCs. These receptors all stem from a human donor with multiple sclerosis.

CDR3 sequence reads: CAWSGGDDYGYTF. In DNA, the CDR3 is TGTGCCTGGAGTGGGGGAGACGACTATGGCTACACCTTC. The rearrangement joins TRBV30 to TRBJ1-2; no clear D gene. The CDR3 spans 13 residues. Looked up from germline, CDR1 is GTSNPN and CDR2 is SVGIG (reference sequence). Trimming cost V 1 base and J 3 bases, with 9 bases left between them. The full variable domain, with the rest looked up from reference TRBV30 and TRBJ1-2, is SQTIHQWPATLVQPVGSPLSLECTVEGTSNPNLYWYRQAAGRGLQLLFYSVGIGQISSEVPQNLSASRPQDRQFILSSKKLLLSDSGFYLCAWSGGDDYGYTFGSGTRLTVV.

V gene TRBV30 combines with J gene TRBJ1-2, with D uncertain. Trimming left V 5 bases short and J 1 base short, with 20 bases between. Germline CDR1 reads GTSNPN; CDR2 reads SVGIG (reference sequence). The CDR3 has 16 amino acids. CDR3 sequence: CAWDSGIYRFNYGYTF. The CDR3 DNA reads TGTGCCTGGGACTCCGGGATCTACCGCTTTAACTATGGCTACACCTTC. The full variable domain, with the rest looked up from reference TRBV30 and TRBJ1-2, is SQTIHQWPATLVQPVGSPLSLECTVEGTSNPNLYWYRQAAGRGLQLLFYSVGIGQISSEVPQNLSASRPQDRQFILSSKKLLLSDSGFYLCAWDSGIYRFNYGYTFGSGTRLTVV.

The chain recombines TRBV5-4 with TRBJ2-1, with TRBD2 matching 14 bases. The CDR3 runs 17 residues. J gave up 5 bases and V 4 bases, and 8 bases lay outside the gene matches. Germline V gene sequence: CDR1 SGHNT, CDR2 YYREEE (reference sequence). The CDR3, as DNA: TGTGCCAGCAGCCCCAGACTAGCGGGGGGGCCTGACAATGAGCAGTTCTTC. It is translated as CASSPRLAGGPDNEQFF.

The V and J genes are TRBV30 and TRBJ2-3; TRBD1 aligns across 10 bases. The CDR3 is 16 residues long. Germline-derived CDR1 and CDR2 are GTSNPN and SVGIG (reference sequence). V shed 3 bases and J 0 bases; nucleotides not matched to a gene: 6. The CDR3 DNA is TGTGCCTGGAGGCCCAGACAGGGGGCGAGCACAGATACGCAGTATTTT. Protein: CAWRPRQGASTDTQYF.

Only one count was recorded for this clonotype. The chain joins TRBV2 to TRBJ2-7; 8 bases are shared with TRBD1. In germline, CDR1 is SNHLY, CDR2 FYNNEI. The CDR3 length is 13 residues. Trimming cost V 8 bases and J 2 bases; bases outside gene matches: 5. The CDR3 is CASAPGQAYEQYF. CDR3 in DNA: TGTGCCAGCGCACCGGGACAGGCCTACGAGCAGTACTTC.

The chain uses TRBV29-1 and TRBJ1-1; 8 nucleotides align to TRBD1. V lost 4 bases and J lost 7; bases outside the gene matches: 5. In germline, CDR1 is SQVTM, CDR2 ANQGSEA. The CDR3 spans 12 residues. The CDR3, as DNA: TGCAGCGTTGTAAAGGGACAGGTTGAAGCTTTCTTT. Protein product: CSVVKGQVEAFF.

The chain links TRBV18 to TRBJ1-1; D is unresolved. V lost 2 bases to trimming and J lost 1 base, with 5 bases between them. This CDR3 has 13 amino acids. The germline V gene has CDR1 KGHSH and CDR2 LQKENI. The CDR3 bases are TGTGCCAGCTCACCAACAAAGAACACTGAAGCTTTCTTT. It is translated as CASSPTKNTEAFF.

The V and J genes are TRBV9 and TRBJ2-3; 8 positions agree with TRBD2. Germline V gene data show CDR1 as SGDLS and CDR2 as YYNGEE. J lost 5 bases, V lost 2 bases, and 10 bases had no gene match. The CDR3 spans 16 residues. The CDR3 spells CASSVDAGGRGDTQYF. The CDR3 DNA reads as TGTGCCAGCAGCGTGGATGCGGGGGGCCGGGGAGATACGCAGTATTTT.

This chain connects TRBV9 to TRBJ1-5; D perhaps matches TRBD1 (5 bases). The CDR3 sequence is 13 residues long. The germline V gene has CDR1 SGDLS and CDR2 YYNGEE. V shed 2 bases and J shed 5 bases, with 8 bases lying between them. The CDR3 coding sequence is TGTGCCAGCAGCGTCGAAGGGGATCAGCCCCAGCATTTT. This gives the protein CASSVEGDQPQHF.

CDR3 nucleotide sequence: TGTGCCAGCAGCCTACAACTAGCGGGGGGGAACATTCAGTACTTC. Protein: CASSLQLAGGNIQYF. The rearrangement joins TRBV7-2 to TRBJ2-4; 13 nucleotides align to TRBD2. Germline V gives CDR1 SGHTA, CDR2 FQGNSA. The CDR3 loop spans 15 amino acids. V was pared by 5 bases and J by 7 bases, with 5 bases of the junction left unmatched.